What follows describes a single TCR beta chain. Using immunoSEQ multiplex PCR, the repertoire was profiled, and TCRdb retains in-frame clones only, with some absent. The sample lists roughly 200,000 clones, just under 85% occurring once. This CDR3 has 16 amino acids. The germline V gene has CDR1 MDHEN and CDR2 SYDVKM. Germline trimming cut 2 bases from V and 3 bases from J; bases unmatched to any gene: 6. This sample was taken from a study of blood T cell repertoires in COVID-19. The sample comprised peripheral blood. V is TRBV28 and J is TRBJ2-3; 9 bases align to TRBD2. This sequence originates from a woman aged 70-85 years with active or convalescent COVID-19. The CDR3 DNA is TGTGCCAGCAGTTTAGTATTAGCGGGAGTTACAGATACGCAGTATTTT. As protein: CASSLVLAGVTDTQYF. Full variable domain (missing parts from reference TRBV28 and TRBJ2-3): DVKVTQSSRYLVKRTGEKVFLECVQDMDHENMFWYRQDPGLGLRLIYFSYDVKMKEKGDIPEGYSVSREKKERFSLILESASTNQTSMYLCASSLVLAGVTDTQYFGPGTRLTVL.